This T cell receptor beta chain was sequenced for a study of cytomegalovirus exposure and HLA in healthy donors. Method: immunoSEQ multiplex PCR; TCRdb's copy keeps in-frame clones and lacks some. The sample has 220,000 or so clones, 75% to 90% seen once. The CDR3 spans 11 residues. CDR1 is MNHNY, CDR2 SVGAGI, per germline (reference sequence). The V and J ends lost 10 bases and 11 bases respectively, with 17 bases between them. The chain couples TRBV6-6 to TRBJ1-1; D remains unclear. The source is a woman between 18 and 29 years old in good health and CMV-seronegative. Sequenced: PBMCs. DNA for the CDR3: TGTGCCACCAGCAGAGGTTTCGGGGCTTTCTTT. Amino acid sequence: CATSRGFGAFF.